The 7 T cell receptor beta chains presented below share a single source sample, sequenced in a study of identical twins (dated by TCRdb to the mid-2010s). The library came from 5' RACE. TCRdb shows the sequencer as Illumina HiSeq 2000. TCRdb reworked the public reads: Q25 trimming with fastp, MiXCR clone assembly, productive beta chains retained. CDR3 protein duplicates are merged, each entry listing the most common genes and DNA. Within this sample are 650,000 to 800,000 distinct CDR3 sequences, with around 8.3% of them counted one time only. More than 0.75% of the sample is in the top ten clones. The same data also went into a second study, on yellow fever vaccine responses in identical twins.

Sequencing was performed on PBMCs. The source of these receptors is a woman between 18 and 29 years old in good health.

The CDR3 nucleotides are TGTGCCAGCAGCTTAGAGGCGGGAGGTAGGAATGAGCAGTTCTTC. Amino acids: CASSLEAGGRNEQFF. This sequence joins TRBV11-2 and TRBJ2-1, with 8 bases lining up with TRBD2. Trimming removed 0 bases from V and 7 bases from J; junction bases left unmatched: 5. The CDR3 spans 15 residues. Germline CDR1 and CDR2: SGHAT and FQNNGV.

This clonotype occurred many times. The rearrangement joins TRBV5-1 to TRBJ2-7; 9 bases fit TRBD2. The V segment lost 4 bases and the J segment 0 bases; nucleotides outside the gene matches: 2. Per the germline V gene, CDR1 is SGHRS and CDR2 is YFSETQ. The CDR3 length is 14 residues. In nucleotides, the CDR3 is TGCGCCAGCAGCGTACTAGCGGGCTCCTACGAGCAGTACTTC. Translating gives CASSVLAGSYEQYF.

The genes are TRBV4-3 and TRBJ2-5; no clear D gene. Trimming removed 1 base from V and 5 bases from J, with 8 bases in between. Per germline, CDR1 LGHNA and CDR2 YSLEER. The CDR3 extends over 13 amino acids. CDR3 DNA sequence: TGCGCCAGCAGCCAAGGGTTACCGGAGACCCAGTACTTC. Protein: CASSQGLPETQYF.

In DNA form, the CDR3 reads TGTGCCACCAGTGATTTAGCGGAGCCCGGGACAGGGAAGTTCAATGAGCAGTTCTTC. This codes for CATSDLAEPGTGKFNEQFF. This chain connects TRBV24-1 to TRBJ2-1, with 9 bases identical to TRBD1. V gave up 1 base and J gave up 6 bases; unmatched junction bases: 15. This CDR3 is 19 amino acids long. Germline values: CDR1 KGHDR, CDR2 SFDVKD.

In this sample, this clonotype turned up a few times. The V and J genes are TRBV14 and TRBJ2-2, with 7 positions matching TRBD1. V shed 1 base and J 7 bases; nucleotides not matched to a gene: 0. CDR1 SGHDN and CDR2 FVKESK come from the germline V gene. The CDR3 spans 13 residues. CDR3 coding DNA: TGTGCCAGCAGCCAAGCAGGGGGCGGGGAGCTGTTTTTT. Translating gives CASSQAGGGELFF.

This clonotype was counted a few times. V gene TRBV15 combines with J gene TRBJ2-3; D gene unclear. The CDR3 sequence is 13 residues long. The germline CDR1 and CDR2 sequences are LNHNV and YYDKDF (reference sequence). Trimming stripped 0 bases from V and 6 bases from J, with 7 bases between. In nucleotides, the CDR3 is TGTGCCACCAGCAGAGATGTCGGCGATACGCAGTATTTT. Translated: CATSRDVGDTQYF. Supplemented by reference TRBV15 and TRBJ2-3, the full variable domain reads DAMVIQNPRYQVTQFGKPVTLSCSQTLNHNVMYWYQQKSSQAPKLLFHYYDKDFNNEADTPDNFQSRRPNTSFCFLDIRSPGLGDTAMYLCATSRDVGDTQYFGPGTRLTVL.

This clonotype was seen a handful of times. The chain links TRBV28 to TRBJ2-7, with TRBD2 as a possible D gene (6 bases). Germline V CDR1 and CDR2: MDHEN, SYDVKM. V lost 4 bases, J lost 3 bases, and 13 bases lay in between. The CDR3 is 14 residues long. CDR3 amino acids: CASSSSGSNYEQYF. In DNA form, the CDR3 reads TGTGCCAGCAGTTCCTCCGGGAGTAACTACGAGCAGTACTTC.